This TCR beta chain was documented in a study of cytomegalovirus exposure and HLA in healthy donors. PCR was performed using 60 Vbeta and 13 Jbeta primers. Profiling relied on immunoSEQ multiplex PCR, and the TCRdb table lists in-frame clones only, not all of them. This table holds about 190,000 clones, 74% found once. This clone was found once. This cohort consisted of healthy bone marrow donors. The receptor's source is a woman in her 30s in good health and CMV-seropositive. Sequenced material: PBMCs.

The CDR3 spells CASSEGQGSTDTQYF. The CDR3 DNA sequence: TGTGCCAGCAGTGAGGGACAGGGGAGCACAGATACGCAGTATTTT. The chain employs TRBV6-4 and TRBJ2-3; 10 nucleotides match TRBD1. V gave up 3 bases and J gave up 0 bases; unmatched junction bases: 0. CDR3 length: 15 residues. Germline V gene sequence: CDR1 MRHNA, CDR2 SNTAGT.